This T cell receptor (beta chain) stems from a study of CD8+ T cells in alopecia areata. After isolation, RNA underwent reverse transcription to generate cDNA as the sequencing template. Using immunoSEQ multiplex PCR, the repertoire was profiled, and TCRdb retains in-frame clones only, with some absent. The data hold approximately 29,000 clones, with more than 60% observed a single time. Germline CDR1 MNHEY, CDR2 SVGAGI. There are 15 residues in the CDR3. V was pared by 0 bases and J by 6 bases, with 9 bases between. The sequence was collected from a human donor with alopecia areata. Specimen: NKG2D-low CD8+ T cells sorted from blood. This chain links TRBV6-5 with TRBJ1-6; no firm D call. In DNA form, the CDR3 reads TGTGCCAGCAGTTACTCGAGTCGGACTAATTCACCCCTCCACTTT. Its protein product is CASSYSSRTNSPLHF.